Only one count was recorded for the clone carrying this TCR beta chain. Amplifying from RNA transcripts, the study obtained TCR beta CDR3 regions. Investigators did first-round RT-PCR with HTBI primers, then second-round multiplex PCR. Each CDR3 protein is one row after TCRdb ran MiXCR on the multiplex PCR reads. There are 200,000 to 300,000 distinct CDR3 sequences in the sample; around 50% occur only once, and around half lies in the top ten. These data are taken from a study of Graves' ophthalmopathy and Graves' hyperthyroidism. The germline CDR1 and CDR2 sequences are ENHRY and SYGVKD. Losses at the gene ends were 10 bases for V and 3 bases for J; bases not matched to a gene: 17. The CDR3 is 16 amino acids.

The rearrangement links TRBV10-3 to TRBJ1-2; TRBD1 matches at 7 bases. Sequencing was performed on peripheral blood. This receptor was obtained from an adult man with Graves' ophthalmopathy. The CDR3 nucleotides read TGTGCCAGCAGGGGGGGGGCCGCACCCCTCGACTATGGCTACACCTTC. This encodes CASRGGAAPLDYGYTF.